A selection of T cell receptor beta chains follows, all from one sample in a study of CD8 T cells in ankylosing spondylitis. One entry per CDR3 protein results from TCRdb running MiXCR on the 5' RACE reads. The sample has 200,000 to 300,000 distinct CDR3 sequences; approximately 11% are singletons. The sample comprised blood, either unsorted or a sorted T cell fraction (not recorded which). The source of these receptors is a male donor with ankylosing spondylitis or in good health (not recorded which). Both conserved end residues are part of each CDR3. Fields, in order: clone size, V gene, CDR3 length, D gene, J gene, CDR3 DNA, CDR3 protein. The D gene is left open where the match is weak. A row's size may be missing; if present it is once, few, many or a size class.

>many|TRBV12-3/TRBV12-4|12|-|TRBJ1-2
TGTGCCAGCAGTTTAGGGGTCGCGGGCTACACCTTC
CASSLGVAGYTF
>many|TRBV13|14|-|TRBJ1-2
TGTGCCAGCAGCCGACAGGAGACTAACTATGGCTACACCTTC
CASSRQETNYGYTF
>many|TRBV20-1|13|TRBD1|TRBJ1-4
TGCAGTGCTGAGCGGACAGGGAGCGAAAAACTGTTTTTT
CSAERTGSEKLFF
>many|TRBV12-3/TRBV12-4|14|-|TRBJ2-7
TGTGCCAGCAGTTTAAGTAGGAGATCCTACGAGCAGTACTTC
CASSLSRRSYEQYF
>many|TRBV10-3|14|TRBD1|TRBJ1-3
TGTGCCATCAGTCCACAGGGGACTGGAAACACCATATATTTT
CAISPQGTGNTIYF
>-|TRBV7-8|15|-|TRBJ2-1
TGTGCCAGCAGCAGTCAGGGGATAGTGAGAGGTGAGCAGTTCTTC
CASSSQGIVRGEQFF
>-|TRBV7-6|16|-|TRBJ2-2
TGTGCCAGCAGCTTAGCGCAGTGGGGAAGGACCGGGGAGCTGTTTTTT
CASSLAQWGRTGELFF
>many|TRBV5-5|15|-|TRBJ1-2
TGTGCCAGCAGCACCACAGGAGGCGTGACCTATGGCTACACCTTC
CASSTTGGVTYGYTF
>many|TRBV20-1|17|TRBD2|TRBJ2-5
TGCAGTGCTAGAGCCCTCCGACTAGCGGGAGATTCAGAGACCCAGTACTTC
CSARALRLAGDSETQYF
>many|TRBV12-3/TRBV12-4|17|TRBD2|TRBJ2-5
TGTGCCAGCACCCCCAGGTCTAGCGGGAGGGCGGGAGAGACCCAGTACTTC
CASTPRSSGRAGETQYF
>many|TRBV5-1|14|-|TRBJ2-7
TGCGCCAGCCGGCCGAACGACCCCCCCTACGAGCAGTACTTC
CASRPNDPPYEQYF
>-|TRBV9|12|-|TRBJ2-1
TGTGCCAGCAGCGAATCAGTTAATGAGCAGTTCTTC
CASSESVNEQFF
>many|TRBV20-1|15|-|TRBJ2-3
TGCAGTGCTAGAGATATATGGGAAGACACAGATACGCAGTATTTT
CSARDIWEDTDTQYF
>few|TRBV11-2|14|TRBD2|TRBJ2-3
TGTGCCAGCAGCCCCGGGACTAGCTACGATACGCAGTATTTT
CASSPGTSYDTQYF
>few|TRBV20-1|14|-|TRBJ2-7
TGCAGTGCTAGAGGGGGGGACACTTCCTACGAGCAGTACTTC
CSARGGDTSYEQYF
>-|TRBV7-9|15|TRBD1|TRBJ2-1
TGTGCCAGCAGCTTAGTCGGGACAGGCGTATATGAGCAGTTCTTC
CASSLVGTGVYEQFF
>many|TRBV9|15|-|TRBJ1-1
TGTGCCAGCAGCGTAAGCTGGGGGGGCGGGACTGAAGCTTTCTTT
CASSVSWGGGTEAFF
>many|TRBV5-1|14|TRBD1|TRBJ1-6
TGCGCCAGCAGCTTCACAGGGGCGGGTTCACCCCTCCACTTT
CASSFTGAGSPLHF
>many|TRBV10-3|13|-|TRBJ1-5
TGTGCCATCACCTGGGACACTTCGCAGCCCCAGCATTTT
CAITWDTSQPQHF
>many|TRBV5-1|15|TRBD1|TRBJ1-5
TGCGCCAGCAGCTGGACAGGGGGCGTCAATCAGCCCCAGCATTTT
CASSWTGGVNQPQHF
>many|TRBV10-2|14|-|TRBJ1-2
TGCGCCAGCAGTGGCCCGGGACTGAGTTATGGCTACACCTTC
CASSGPGLSYGYTF
>many|TRBV5-5|13|-|TRBJ2-3
TGTGCCAGCAGCTTTGCGCTCCTGGATACGCAGTATTTT
CASSFALLDTQYF
>few|TRBV21-1|17|-|TRBJ2-3
TGTGCCAGCAGCAAAGCCCCCTCACGCGGGAGCACGGATACGCAGTATTTT
CASSKAPSRGSTDTQYF
>many|TRBV25-1|15|-|TRBJ2-7
TGTGCCAGCAGCGACACCCAAGGGCAGACCTACGAGCAGTACTTC
CASSDTQGQTYEQYF
>many|TRBV12-3/TRBV12-4|12|-|TRBJ1-5
TGTGCCAGCAGCCTGGGCCGTTCGCCCCAGCATTTT
CASSLGRSPQHF
>many|TRBV7-9|14|-|TRBJ2-1
TGTGCCAGCAGCCCTGGGAGTACTGTAGTTGAGCAGTTCTTC
CASSPGSTVVEQFF
>many|TRBV29-1|13|TRBD2|TRBJ2-1
TGCAGCGTTGACGGCGGGAGGTGGAATGAGCAGTTCTTC
CSVDGGRWNEQFF
>many|TRBV6-5|13|-|TRBJ2-7
TGTGCCAGCAGTTACTCCGCTTGGGGCGAGCAGTACTTC
CASSYSAWGEQYF
>many|TRBV7-3|15|TRBD2|TRBJ2-1
TGTGCCAGCAGCCTATGGACTAGCGGGGGGGCAGAGCAGTTCTTC
CASSLWTSGGAEQFF
>few|TRBV18|14|-|TRBJ1-1
TGTGCCAGCTCAGCGGGTTCGATGTTCGCTGAAGCTTTCTTT
CASSAGSMFAEAFF
>many|TRBV11-2|16|TRBD1|TRBJ2-7
TGTGCCAGCAGCCTTCGTCTGGACAGGGTACGAGACGCGCAGTACTTC
CASSLRLDRVRDAQYF
>many|TRBV20-1|15|TRBD2|TRBJ2-3
TGCAGTGCAGCCGGGACTAGCGGGAGGAACGATGCGCAGTATTTT
CSAAGTSGRNDAQYF
>-|TRBV3-1|15|TRBD1|TRBJ2-3
TGTGCCAGCAGCCTCGGACAGGACCGCACAGATACGCAGTATTTT
CASSLGQDRTDTQYF
>-|TRBV28|15|-|TRBJ2-1
TGTGCCAGCAGTCGTTCTAGGGGGAAGCTCAATGAGCAGTTCTTC
CASSRSRGKLNEQFF
>few|TRBV5-1|16|-|TRBJ2-3
TGCGCCAGCAGCCCCCGGCGGGGAGGCTTCACAGATACGCAGTATTTT
CASSPRRGGFTDTQYF
>many|TRBV28|13|-|TRBJ2-1
TGTGCCAGCAGTGGGGATAGCCCCCGGTTGCAGTTCTTC
CASSGDSPRLQFF
>many|TRBV24-1|15|TRBD2|TRBJ2-1
TGTGCCACCAGTGATCGGGACTATAGTCTCGACGAGCAGTTCTTC
CATSDRDYSLDEQFF
>once|TRBV12-3/TRBV12-4|15|TRBD1|TRBJ1-1
TGTACCAGCAGGTGGACAGGGGCGCGGAGAAGTGAAGCTTTCTTT
CTSRWTGARRSEAFF
>-|TRBV28|13|-|TRBJ2-1
TGTGCCAGCAGTCCCTTGCCAGCGGGTGAGGGGTTCTTC
CASSPLPAGEGFF
>many|TRBV9|18|TRBD2|TRBJ2-1
TGTGCCAGCAGCGTAGGTTTTAGGACTAGCGGGTTACTGAATGAGCAGTTCTTC
CASSVGFRTSGLLNEQFF
>-|TRBV3-1|17|-|TRBJ1-2
TGTGCCAGCAGCCAAATGGGGTTCGGGCAGCGGGGAAGGGGCTACACCTTC
CASSQMGFGQRGRGYTF